The 27 T cell receptor beta chains in this list originate from one sample, sequenced in a study of T-cell reconstitution after alpha-beta-depleted transplantation in children. Unique molecular identifiers were incorporated into the prepared TCRbeta library. TCRdb reanalysed the PCR reads using MiXCR and keeps one entry per CDR3 protein. Of about 500,000 distinct CDR3 sequences in the sample, roughly an eighth were seen once. This specimen was PBMCs, mostly from graft donor cells, taken 180 days after TCRalphabeta/CD19-depleted stem cell transplant. The receptor set was obtained from a female patient between 2 and 15 years old who had a stem cell transplant for aplastic anemia, so the T cells may come from the graft donor.

This clonotype was observed a handful of times. This rearrangement joins TRBV6-1 to TRBJ1-1, with unresolved D. CDR3 length: 14 residues. V was trimmed by 7 bases and J by 2 bases, leaving 14 bases between them. Per the germline V gene, CDR1 is MNHNS and CDR2 is SASEGT. The CDR3 protein is CASNTLDGNTEAFF. In DNA, the CDR3 is TGTGCCAGCAATACCTTGGACGGAAACACTGAAGCTTTCTTT.

This clonotype was counted only a few times. J is TRBJ1-1 and V is TRBV12-3 or TRBV12-4; 8 bases align to TRBD1. Germline trimming cut 7 bases from V and 8 bases from J; bases unmatched to any gene: 9. The CDR3 extends over 13 amino acids. CDR3 amino acids: CASTLDRVAEAFF. The CDR3 DNA reads as TGTGCCAGCACCCTGGACAGGGTGGCGGAAGCTTTCTTT.

V gene TRBV10-3 combines with J gene TRBJ1-5, with D possibly TRBD1 on 5 matching bases. The CDR3 loop spans 14 amino acids. Trimming removed 2 bases from V and 6 bases from J, with 11 bases in between. Germline CDR1 reads ENHRY; CDR2 reads SYGVKD. This chain's CDR3 is CAISEEQGPQPQHF. For the CDR3, the DNA is TGTGCCATCAGTGAGGAGCAGGGTCCTCAGCCCCAGCATTTT.

This clonotype was detected many times. The gene calls are TRBV5-5 and TRBJ2-7; TRBD1 aligns across 9 bases. Losses at the gene ends were 2 bases for V and 2 bases for J; bases not matched to a gene: 5. CDR1 is SGHKS, CDR2 YYEKEE, per germline (reference sequence). The CDR3 is 15 residues long. DNA of the CDR3: TGTGCCAGCAGCTTATCCCGGGACAGGGCCTACGAGCAGTACTTC. Translated: CASSLSRDRAYEQYF.

The chain recombines TRBV4-3 with TRBJ1-1; D is unresolved. Germline CDR1 is LGHNA and CDR2 is YSLEER. V was cut by 3 bases and J by 1 base, with 6 bases left in between. The CDR3 is made up of 13 amino acids. The CDR3 DNA sequence: TGCGCCAGCAGCCACCCAAGGAACACTGAAGCTTTCTTT. It specifies CASSHPRNTEAFF.

V and J are TRBV19 and TRBJ2-3; the D gene is possibly TRBD2 (6 bases). Germline V gives CDR1 LNHDA, CDR2 SQIVND (reference sequence). Trimming left V 7 bases short and J 1 base short, with 18 bases between. This CDR3 is 16 amino acids long. The CDR3 is CASKRRGGGGTDTQYF. In DNA form, the CDR3 reads TGTGCCAGTAAGCGGCGGGGCGGTGGGGGCACAGATACGCAGTATTTT.

The V and J genes are TRBV10-3 and TRBJ1-5, with 7 bases lining up with TRBD1. The germline CDR1 and CDR2 sequences are ENHRY and SYGVKD. The CDR3 length is 15 residues. V trimming: 0 bases; J trimming: 5 bases; junction bases outside the gene matches: 4. The CDR3 nucleotides read TGTGCCATCAGTGAGTCCCGCAGGGGGGATCAGCCCCAGCATTTT. Its translation is CAISESRRGDQPQHF.

This clonotype showed up just a few times. The chain joins TRBV4-2 to TRBJ2-7; possibly TRBD1 or TRBD2 for D (5 bases each). The CDR3 spans 15 residues. Germline loops: CDR1 LGHNA, CDR2 YNFKEQ. V gave up 0 bases and J gave up 6 bases, with 15 bases separating them. The CDR3 coding sequence is TGTGCCAGCAGCCAAGATGATCCGGGGCCGGTCGAGCAGTACTTC. Amino acid sequence: CASSQDDPGPVEQYF.

This chain connects TRBV6-2 or TRBV6-3 to TRBJ2-7; D is unclear. V was cut by 6 bases and J by 3 bases, with 18 bases left in between. Per germline, CDR1 MNHEY and CDR2 SVGEGT. This CDR3 has 15 amino acids. CDR3 sequence reads: CASRPYTSRSYEQYV. The CDR3 nucleotides read TGTGCCAGCAGACCGTACACTTCCAGAAGCTACGAGCAGTACGTC.

This chain uses TRBV5-1 with TRBJ2-3, with D tentatively TRBD2 (5 bases). The V and J ends lost 0 bases and 4 bases respectively, with 9 bases between them. Germline CDR1 SGHRS, CDR2 YFSETQ. CDR3 size: 14 residues. The CDR3 DNA is TGCGCCAGCAGCTTGGGGTCACTAGCAGATACGCAGTATTTT. The encoded protein is CASSLGSLADTQYF. Drawing the rest from reference TRBV5-1 and TRBJ2-3, the complete variable domain is KAGVTQTPRYLIKTRGQQVTLSCSPISGHRSVSWYQQTPGQGLQFLFEYFSETQRNKGNFPGRFSGRQFSNSRSEMNVSTLELGDSALYLCASSLGSLADTQYFGPGTRLTVL.

The sample holds a few counts of this clonotype. This chain joins TRBV6-2 or TRBV6-3 and TRBJ1-1, with a weak D call TRBD1 (5 bases). The CDR3 runs to 17 residues. V gave up 0 bases and J gave up 5 bases, with 19 bases separating them. Germline CDR1 reads MNHEY; CDR2 reads SVGEGT. CDR3 residues: CASSYSTQGTMRTEAFF. CDR3 sequence (DNA): TGTGCCAGCAGTTACTCGACCCAGGGAACCATGCGGACTGAAGCTTTCTTT.

J is TRBJ1-2 and V is TRBV7-2; 7 bases line up with TRBD1. Germline CDR1 is SGHTA and CDR2 is FQGNSA. The V and J ends lost 5 bases and 1 base, in that order; junction bases with no gene match: 7. This CDR3 contains 15 residues. The CDR3 DNA sequence: TGTGCCAGCAGCGGTCGCCGGGACAGTAACTATGGCTACACCTTC. Amino acid sequence: CASSGRRDSNYGYTF.

This sequence joins TRBV6-5 and TRBJ2-2; TRBD1 might be the D (5 bases). V dropped 4 bases and J dropped 0 bases, with 12 bases sitting between them. The CDR3 sequence is 16 residues long. Germline assignment: CDR1 MNHEY and CDR2 SVGAGI. The CDR3 nucleotides read TGTGCCAGCAGTTCCGCAGGGAATTCGAACACCGGGGAGCTGTTTTTT. This translates into CASSSAGNSNTGELFF.

The table lists this clonotype with many counts. The V gene is TRBV29-1, the J gene TRBJ2-7; 8 bases are shared with TRBD1. V shed 7 bases, J shed 3 bases, and the junction held 2 bases outside the gene matches. The germline V gene encodes CDR1 SQVTM and CDR2 ANQGSEA. The CDR3 runs to 11 residues. CDR3 in DNA: TGCAGCGCCGGACAGGGCTACGAGCAGTACTTC. Amino acids: CSAGQGYEQYF.

There are a few counts of this clonotype. The rearrangement uses TRBV5-1 and TRBJ2-3; no clear D gene. The CDR3 is 14 residues long. Trimming stripped 0 bases from V and 2 bases from J, with 7 bases between. Germline V gives CDR1 SGHRS, CDR2 YFSETQ. CDR3 sequence reads: CASSLETVTDTQYF. The CDR3 bases are TGCGCCAGCAGCTTGGAGACCGTCACAGATACGCAGTATTTT.

This clonotype was picked up a small number of times. The J gene is TRBJ2-7, the V gene TRBV7-8, with 11 bases that match TRBD1. Germline trimming cut 6 bases from V and 5 bases from J; bases unmatched to any gene: 3. The CDR3 totals 13 residues. Germline V gene lookup returns CDR1 SGHVS and CDR2 FQNEAQ. The CDR3 loop reads CASRRDRGNEQYF. The CDR3 DNA reads TGTGCCAGCAGGCGGGACAGGGGGAACGAGCAGTACTTC.

This clonotype has ten or more counts. This chain uses TRBV4-3 with TRBJ1-2; no clear D. The ends were cut back, 0 bases at V and 0 bases at J, with 11 bases in the middle. The CDR3 extends over 16 amino acids. CDR1 is LGHNA and CDR2 is YSLEER in the germline V gene. CDR3 loop: CASSQELGDANYGYTF. For the CDR3, the DNA is TGCGCCAGCAGCCAAGAACTCGGTGACGCTAACTATGGCTACACCTTC.

There are a few counts of this clonotype. The rearrangement links TRBV28 to TRBJ2-1, with 8 bases matching TRBD2. Germline values: CDR1 MDHEN, CDR2 SYDVKM. V gave up 5 bases and J gave up 2 bases; unmatched junction bases: 17. This CDR3 region has 19 residues. The CDR3 coding sequence is TGTGCCAGCAGTGCCCTTCAGGGTAGAGGGACTAGTCCCTACAATGAGCAGTTCTTC. Its translation: CASSALQGRGTSPYNEQFF.

This clonotype was picked up many times. The V gene is TRBV6-5, the J gene TRBJ2-2, with TRBD2 matching over 8 bases. The CDR3 extends over 14 amino acids. Germline CDR1 reads MNHEY; CDR2 reads SVGAGI. The V and J ends lost 5 bases and 6 bases, in that order; junction bases with no gene match: 5. The CDR3, as DNA: TGTGCCAGCAGTCGGACTAGCTCGTCCGGGGAGCTGTTTTTT. Amino acid sequence: CASSRTSSSGELFF.

This clonotype came up a few times. The chain recombines TRBV20-1 with TRBJ2-5; tentatively, D is TRBD1 (6 bases). The CDR3 has 12 amino acids. V was trimmed by 5 bases and J by 5 bases, leaving 12 bases between them. Germline V gene sequence: CDR1 DFQATT, CDR2 SNEGSKA (reference sequence). CDR3 sequence (DNA): TGCAGTGCTCCCGACAGGTGGGAGACCCAGTACTTC. This encodes CSAPDRWETQYF.

This clonotype was seen a few times. V usage is TRBV6-1 and J usage is TRBJ2-7; 8 bases line up with TRBD1. This CDR3 is 14 amino acids long. Germline CDR1 is MNHNS and CDR2 is SASEGT. With 5 bases clipped from V and 5 bases from J, the junction kept 8 bases outside the gene matches. The CDR3 spells CASSTSGTGHEQYF. In DNA, the CDR3 is TGTGCCAGCAGTACCTCCGGGACAGGTCACGAGCAGTACTTC.

About this clonotype itself: One junction end disagrees with the germline gene, perhaps due to a read error. The chain uses TRBV5-1 and TRBJ1-1, with TRBD1 matching 9 bases. CDR1 and CDR2 from the germline V gene are SGHRS and YFSETQ. The CDR3 runs 13 residues. The CDR3 spells CASSLATGGGFSF. The CDR3 DNA is TGCGCCAGCAGCTTGGCGACAGGGGGAGGGTTCTCGTTT.

This clonotype occurred a few times. J is TRBJ2-1 and V is TRBV20-1, with a tentative D call TRBD2 (6 bases). The CDR3 has 14 residues. The V gene's germline CDR1 is DFQATT and CDR2 SNEGSKA (reference sequence). Trimming cost V 3 bases and J 8 bases, with 17 bases left between them. This chain's CDR3 is CSARETSLVHEQFF. CDR3 bases: TGCAGTGCTAGGGAGACTAGTTTAGTCCATGAGCAGTTCTTC.

This clonotype has only a few counts. The chain combines TRBV6-1 with TRBJ1-5; the match to TRBD1 covers 7 bases. Per germline, CDR1 MNHNS and CDR2 SASEGT. With 5 bases clipped from V and 2 bases from J, the junction kept 9 bases outside the gene matches. The CDR3 contains 16 residues. Here the CDR3 reads CASSPMTGSGNQPQHF. CDR3 DNA: TGTGCCAGCAGTCCGATGACAGGGTCAGGCAATCAGCCCCAGCATTTT.

The rearrangement links TRBV20-1 to TRBJ1-2, with D uncertain. The CDR3 has 15 amino acids. CDR1 is DFQATT and CDR2 is SNEGSKA in the germline V gene (reference sequence). The V end was cut by 1 base, the J end by 0 bases, with 12 bases between. The CDR3 loop reads CSARALRRSNYGYTF. CDR3 in DNA: TGCAGTGCTAGAGCATTACGGCGTTCTAACTATGGCTACACCTTC.

This clonotype has a handful of counts. The genes are TRBV15 and TRBJ1-3, with D possibly being TRBD1 (6 bases). Trimming pared 8 bases from V and 0 bases from J, leaving 11 bases between. CDR3 length: 14 residues. The germline V gene has CDR1 LNHNV and CDR2 YYDKDF (reference sequence). CDR3 sequence: CATAPGASGNTIYF. The CDR3 DNA sequence: TGTGCCACCGCTCCGGGGGCCTCTGGAAACACCATATATTTT.

V is TRBV6-2 or TRBV6-3 and J is TRBJ2-1; D might be TRBD2 (5 bases). The CDR3 runs to 18 residues. Looked up from germline, CDR1 is MNHEY and CDR2 is SVGEGT. Trimming removed 3 bases from V and 5 bases from J, with 23 bases in between. The CDR3: CASSYSRGGKPRDNEQFF. CDR3 DNA: TGTGCCAGCAGTTATAGTCGCGGTGGAAAACCGAGGGACAATGAGCAGTTCTTC.